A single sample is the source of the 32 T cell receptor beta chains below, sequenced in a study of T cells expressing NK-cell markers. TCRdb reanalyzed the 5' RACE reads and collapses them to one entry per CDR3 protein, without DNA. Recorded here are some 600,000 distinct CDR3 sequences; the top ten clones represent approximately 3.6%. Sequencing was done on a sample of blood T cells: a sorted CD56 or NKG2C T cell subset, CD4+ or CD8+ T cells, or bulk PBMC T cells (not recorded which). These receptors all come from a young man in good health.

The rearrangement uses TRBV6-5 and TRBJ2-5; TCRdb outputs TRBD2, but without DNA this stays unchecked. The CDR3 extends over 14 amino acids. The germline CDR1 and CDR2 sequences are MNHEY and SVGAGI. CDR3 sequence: CASRAGRGQETQYF.

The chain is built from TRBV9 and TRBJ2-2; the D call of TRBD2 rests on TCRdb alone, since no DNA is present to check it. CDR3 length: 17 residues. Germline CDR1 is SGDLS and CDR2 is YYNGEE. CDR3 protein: CASSERLAGGLTGELFF.

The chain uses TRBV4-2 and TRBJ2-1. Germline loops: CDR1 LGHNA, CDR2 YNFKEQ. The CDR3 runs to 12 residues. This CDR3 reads CASSHLSNEQFF.

This CDR3 reads CASLREGNEQYF. The rearrangement uses TRBV2 and TRBJ2-7; TCRdb reports TRBD2, a call that lacks DNA to check it against. CDR1 and CDR2 from the germline V gene are SNHLY and FYNNEI. The CDR3 runs 12 residues.

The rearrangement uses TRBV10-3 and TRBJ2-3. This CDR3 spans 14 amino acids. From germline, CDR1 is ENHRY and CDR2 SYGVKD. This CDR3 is CAINDIASTDTQYF.

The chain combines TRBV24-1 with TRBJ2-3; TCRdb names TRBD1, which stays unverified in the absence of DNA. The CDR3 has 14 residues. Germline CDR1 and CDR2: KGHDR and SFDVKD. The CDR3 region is CATSSRGEGGTQYF.

The CDR3 sequence is CACQYRGNGDTQYF. This chain connects TRBV30 to TRBJ2-3; TCRdb calls TRBD1, which cannot be checked without DNA. The CDR3 runs to 14 residues. Germline CDR1 GTSNPN, CDR2 SVGIG (reference sequence).

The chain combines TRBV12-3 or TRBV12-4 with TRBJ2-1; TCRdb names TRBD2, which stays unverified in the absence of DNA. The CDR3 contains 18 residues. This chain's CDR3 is CASSLAPGLAGDLNEQFF.

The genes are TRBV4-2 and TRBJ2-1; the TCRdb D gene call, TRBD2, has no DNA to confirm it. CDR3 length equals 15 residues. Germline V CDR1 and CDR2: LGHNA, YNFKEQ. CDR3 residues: CASSQELAAYNEQFF.

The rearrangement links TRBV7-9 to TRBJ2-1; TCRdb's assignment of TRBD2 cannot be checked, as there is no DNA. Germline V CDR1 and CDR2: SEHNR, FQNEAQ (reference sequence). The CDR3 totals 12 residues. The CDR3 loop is CASSGPPGEQFF.

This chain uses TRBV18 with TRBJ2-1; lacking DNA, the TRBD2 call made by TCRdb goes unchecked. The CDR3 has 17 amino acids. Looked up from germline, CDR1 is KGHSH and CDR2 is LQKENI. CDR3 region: CASSSKMAGGSYNEQFF.

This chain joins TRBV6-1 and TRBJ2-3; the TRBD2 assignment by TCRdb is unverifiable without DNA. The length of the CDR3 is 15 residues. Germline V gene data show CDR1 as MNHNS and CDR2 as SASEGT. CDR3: CASSRTSGKEDTQYF.

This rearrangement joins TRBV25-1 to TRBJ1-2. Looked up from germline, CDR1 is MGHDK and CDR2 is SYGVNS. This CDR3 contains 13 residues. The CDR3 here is CASSEAGDYGYTF.

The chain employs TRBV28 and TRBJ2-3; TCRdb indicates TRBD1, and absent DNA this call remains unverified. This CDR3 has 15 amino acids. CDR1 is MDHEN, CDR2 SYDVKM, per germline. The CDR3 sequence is CASSSRADRPDTQYF.

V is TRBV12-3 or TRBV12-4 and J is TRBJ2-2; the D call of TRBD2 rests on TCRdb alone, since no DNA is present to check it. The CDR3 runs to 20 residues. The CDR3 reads CASSSLSLAGDPSGTGELFF.

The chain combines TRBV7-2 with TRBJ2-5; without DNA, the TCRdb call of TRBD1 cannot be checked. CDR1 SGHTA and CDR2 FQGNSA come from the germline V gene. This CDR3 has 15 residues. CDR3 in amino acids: CASSLAGTKQETQYF.

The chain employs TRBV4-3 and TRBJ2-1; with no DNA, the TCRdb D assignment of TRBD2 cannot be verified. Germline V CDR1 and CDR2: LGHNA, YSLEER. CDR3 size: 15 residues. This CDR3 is CASSQEHLAGDEQFF.

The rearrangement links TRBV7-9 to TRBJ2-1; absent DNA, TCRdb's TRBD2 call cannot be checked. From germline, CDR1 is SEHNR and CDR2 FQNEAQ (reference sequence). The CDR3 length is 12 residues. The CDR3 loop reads CASSPAGGWQFF.

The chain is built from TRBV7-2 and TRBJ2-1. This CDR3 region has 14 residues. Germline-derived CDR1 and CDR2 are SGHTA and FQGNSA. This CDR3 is CASSLETWSNEQFF.

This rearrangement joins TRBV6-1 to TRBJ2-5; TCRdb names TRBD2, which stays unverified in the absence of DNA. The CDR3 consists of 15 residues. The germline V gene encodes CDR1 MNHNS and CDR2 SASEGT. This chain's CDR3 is CASSTPRGAQETQYF.

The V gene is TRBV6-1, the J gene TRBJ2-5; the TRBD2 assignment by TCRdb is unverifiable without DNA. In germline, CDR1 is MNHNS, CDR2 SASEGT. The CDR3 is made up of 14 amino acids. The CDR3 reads CASNQVAGLETQYF.

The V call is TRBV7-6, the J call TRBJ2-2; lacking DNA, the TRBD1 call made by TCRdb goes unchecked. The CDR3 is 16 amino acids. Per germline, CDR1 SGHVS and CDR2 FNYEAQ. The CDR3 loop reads CASSLGWTGDTGELFF.

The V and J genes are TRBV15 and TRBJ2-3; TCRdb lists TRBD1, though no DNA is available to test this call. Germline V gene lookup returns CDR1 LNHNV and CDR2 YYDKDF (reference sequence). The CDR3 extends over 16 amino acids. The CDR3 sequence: CATSRGSGQSTDTQYF. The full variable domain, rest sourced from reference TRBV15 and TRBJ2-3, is DAMVIQNPRYQVTQFGKPVTLSCSQTLNHNVMYWYQQKSSQAPKLLFHYYDKDFNNEADTPDNFQSRRPNTSFCFLDIRSPGLGDTAMYLCATSRGSGQSTDTQYFGPGTRLTVL.

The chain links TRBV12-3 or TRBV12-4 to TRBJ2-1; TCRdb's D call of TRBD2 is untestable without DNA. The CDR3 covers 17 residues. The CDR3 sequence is CASSPNRLAGSLDEQFF.

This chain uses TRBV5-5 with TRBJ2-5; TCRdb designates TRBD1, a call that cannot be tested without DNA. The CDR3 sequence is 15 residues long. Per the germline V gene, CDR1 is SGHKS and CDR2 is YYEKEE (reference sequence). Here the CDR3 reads CASSLRDSAQETQYF.

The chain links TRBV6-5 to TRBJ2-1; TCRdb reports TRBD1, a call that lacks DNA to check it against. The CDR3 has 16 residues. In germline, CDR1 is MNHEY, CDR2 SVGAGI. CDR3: CASSTVRGQHYNEQFF.

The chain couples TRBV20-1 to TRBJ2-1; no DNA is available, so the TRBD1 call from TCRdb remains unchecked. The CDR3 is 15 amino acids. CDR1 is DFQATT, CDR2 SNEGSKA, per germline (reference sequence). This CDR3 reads CSASRVRLPGNEQFF.

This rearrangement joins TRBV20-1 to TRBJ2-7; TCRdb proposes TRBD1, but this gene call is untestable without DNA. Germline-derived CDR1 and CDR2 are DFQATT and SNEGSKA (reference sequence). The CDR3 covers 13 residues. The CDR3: CSAPLVVGYEQYF.

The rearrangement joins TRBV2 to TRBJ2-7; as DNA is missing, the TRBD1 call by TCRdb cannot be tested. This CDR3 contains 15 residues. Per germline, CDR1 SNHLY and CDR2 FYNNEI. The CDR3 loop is CASRVDTSYHNEQYF.

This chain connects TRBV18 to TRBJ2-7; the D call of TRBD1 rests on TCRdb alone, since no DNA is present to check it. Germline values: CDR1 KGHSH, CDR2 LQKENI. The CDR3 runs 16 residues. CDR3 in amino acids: CASSPRSGRTHYEQYF.

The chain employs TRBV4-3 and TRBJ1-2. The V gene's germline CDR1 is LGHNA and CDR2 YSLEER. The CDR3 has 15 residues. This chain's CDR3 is CASSQGSSAADGYTF.

The CDR3 reads CASSFKGQGVGEQYF. The V gene is TRBV5-1, the J gene TRBJ2-7; TCRdb returns TRBD1, unconfirmable since there is no DNA. The CDR3 contains 15 residues. Germline CDR1 is SGHRS and CDR2 is YFSETQ.